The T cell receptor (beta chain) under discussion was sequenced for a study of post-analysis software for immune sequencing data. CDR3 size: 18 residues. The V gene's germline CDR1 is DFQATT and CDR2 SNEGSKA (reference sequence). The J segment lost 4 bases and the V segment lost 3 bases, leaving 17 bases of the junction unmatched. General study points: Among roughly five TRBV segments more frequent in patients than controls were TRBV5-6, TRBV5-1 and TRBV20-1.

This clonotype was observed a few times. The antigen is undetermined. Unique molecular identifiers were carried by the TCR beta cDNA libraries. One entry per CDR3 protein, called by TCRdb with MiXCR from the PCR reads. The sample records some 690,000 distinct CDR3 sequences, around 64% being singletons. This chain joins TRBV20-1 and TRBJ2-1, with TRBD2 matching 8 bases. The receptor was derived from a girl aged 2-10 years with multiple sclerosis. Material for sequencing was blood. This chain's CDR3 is CSARPGIAGKVRYNEQFF. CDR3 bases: TGCAGTGCTAGGCCCGGGATAGCGGGAAAGGTTAGGTACAATGAGCAGTTCTTC.